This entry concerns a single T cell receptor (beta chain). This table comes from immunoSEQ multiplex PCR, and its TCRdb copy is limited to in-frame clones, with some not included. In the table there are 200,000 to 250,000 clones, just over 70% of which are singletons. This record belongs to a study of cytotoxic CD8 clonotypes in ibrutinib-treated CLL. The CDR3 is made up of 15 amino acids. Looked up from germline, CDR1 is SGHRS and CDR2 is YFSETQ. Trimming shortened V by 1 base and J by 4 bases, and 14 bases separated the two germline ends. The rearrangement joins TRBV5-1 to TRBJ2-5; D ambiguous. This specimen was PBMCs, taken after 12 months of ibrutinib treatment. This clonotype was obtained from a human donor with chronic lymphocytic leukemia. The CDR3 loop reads CASSLSGPSGETQYF. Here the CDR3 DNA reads TGCGCCAGCAGCTTGTCGGGCCCCTCGGGAGAGACCCAGTACTTC.